This entry concerns a single T cell receptor (beta chain). Its antigen is unknown. In germline, CDR1 is SGHKS, CDR2 YYEKEE (reference sequence). Trimming removed 3 bases from V and 2 bases from J, with 21 bases in between. The CDR3 sequence is 17 residues long. Amplification used 60 Vbeta primers and 13 Jbeta primers. The data were produced by immunoSEQ multiplex PCR, yet TCRdb's version contains in-frame clones alone and is incomplete. Here the sample spans more than 100,000 clones, 79% being singletons. These data originate in a study of cytomegalovirus exposure and HLA in healthy donors. Findings and caveats of the study: In an earlier analysis, productive rearrangement rates for most beta V segments clustered near 87% or 30%. Later on, analysis showed that most CMV-associated TCR beta chains appeared to be HLA-restricted. The classifier reportedly diagnosed cytomegalovirus status with high specificity and sensitivity. A later analysis linked a missense DCLRE1C variant to TCR beta V- and J-gene trimming.

The receptor was isolated from a middle-aged man in good health and CMV-seropositive. The sample consisted of PBMCs. The chain employs TRBV5-5 and TRBJ2-7, with D maybe TRBD1 (5 bases). CDR3 DNA: TGTGCCAGCAGCTCAGAAGGGGCCTCCCGCCCCCCCTACGAGCAGTACTTC. Its protein is CASSSEGASRPPYEQYF.